The entry below describes one TCR beta chain. Its target is not known. These data are taken from a study of blood T cells in healthy people across ages. The study's findings and limits: Significant beta diversity loss was already apparent by age roughly 38, declining roughly linearly.

Primed by a sample-barcoded 5' primer and a J-beta primer mix, a second PCR proceeded for 7 to 11 cycles. Each CDR3 protein is one row after TCRdb ran MiXCR on the 5' RACE reads. Of under 800,000 distinct CDR3 sequences listed, more than 20% are singletons. The germline CDR1 and CDR2 sequences are MNHEY and SVGAGI. V gave up 2 bases and J gave up 5 bases, with 15 bases separating them. The CDR3 spans 15 residues. This TCR derives from a man between 65 and 85 years old in good health. Sequencing was carried out using blood. This sequence joins TRBV6-5 and TRBJ2-5, with TRBD2 as a possible D gene (6 bases). The CDR3 bases are TGTGCCAGCAGTTACGGAGCGGGCCCGGCGGAGACCCAGTACTTC. It codes for CASSYGAGPAETQYF.